This T cell receptor beta chain was retrieved from a study of neurological immune-mediated disorders. This clonotype has ten or more counts. Stated time point: longitudinal time-point 1 (baseline). TCRdb itself ran the 5' RACE reads through MiXCR, one entry per CDR3 protein. The sample records fewer than 90,000 distinct CDR3 sequences, roughly 10% being singletons. Sequenced: PBMCs. The source of this sequence is a man aged 25-40 years in good health.

Written as DNA, the CDR3 is TGCAGTGCTAGGTCCCCTGGAGGCACAGATACGCAGTATTTT. This sequence encodes CSARSPGGTDTQYF. J is TRBJ2-3 and V is TRBV20-1; unclear D gene. The CDR3 is 14 amino acids. Trimming took 3 bases from V and 1 from J, leaving 11 bases between them. Germline assignment: CDR1 DFQATT and CDR2 SNEGSKA (reference sequence).